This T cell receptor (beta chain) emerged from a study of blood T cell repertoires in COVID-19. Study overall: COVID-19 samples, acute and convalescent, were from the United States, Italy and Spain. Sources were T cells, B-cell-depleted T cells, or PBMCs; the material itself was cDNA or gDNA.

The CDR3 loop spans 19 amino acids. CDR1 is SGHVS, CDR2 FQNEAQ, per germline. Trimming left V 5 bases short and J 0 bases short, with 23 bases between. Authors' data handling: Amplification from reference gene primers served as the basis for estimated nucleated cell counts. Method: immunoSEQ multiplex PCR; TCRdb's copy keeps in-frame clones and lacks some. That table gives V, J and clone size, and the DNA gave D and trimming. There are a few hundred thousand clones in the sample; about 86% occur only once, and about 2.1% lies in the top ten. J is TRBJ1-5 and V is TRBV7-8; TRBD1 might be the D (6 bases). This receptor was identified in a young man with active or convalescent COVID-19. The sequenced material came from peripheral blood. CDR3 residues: CASSPIRASHRASNQPQHF. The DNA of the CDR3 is TGTGCCAGCAGCCCCATTAGAGCCTCTCACAGGGCTAGCAATCAGCCCCAGCATTTT.